Presented here are 27 T cell receptor beta chains from one specimen sequenced in a study of response to subunit inactivated influenza vaccine. TCRdb fed the RT-PCR reads into MiXCR, producing one record per CDR3 protein. The data contain 400,000 to 550,000 distinct CDR3 sequences, 25% of them seen just once; the ten biggest clones take up 1.5% to 2%. Sequencing used CD4+ T cells sorted from PBMCs, obtained 5 days after vaccination. The receptors here all came from a man aged 45-65 years who received an inactivated influenza vaccine.

This chain links TRBV7-9 with TRBJ1-1; 8 bases line up with TRBD1. V was clipped by 5 bases and J by 1 base; unmatched bases: 6. Per the germline V gene, CDR1 is SEHNR and CDR2 is FQNEAQ (reference sequence). The CDR3 runs 15 residues. CDR3 in amino acids: CASSAPDRANTEAFF. The CDR3 nucleotides are TGTGCCAGCAGCGCCCCGGACAGGGCGAACACTGAAGCTTTCTTT.

The chain carries TRBV20-1 and TRBJ1-4; a possible D gene is TRBD1 (6 bases). This CDR3 comprises 15 residues. Per the germline V gene, CDR1 is DFQATT and CDR2 is SNEGSKA (reference sequence). CDR3: CRAYRVSATNEKLFF. The CDR3, as DNA: TGCAGGGCTTACAGGGTTAGCGCAACTAATGAAAAACTGTTTTTT.

The rearrangement uses TRBV27 and TRBJ2-6, with TRBD1 as a possible D gene (5 bases). V was clipped by 10 bases and J by 1 base, with 11 bases between them. The germline V gene has CDR1 MNHEY and CDR2 SMNVEV (reference sequence). CDR3 length: 14 residues. CDR3 loop: CATRVGSGANVLTF. The CDR3 region has the DNA TGTGCCACCAGGGTAGGGTCTGGGGCCAACGTCCTGACTTTC.

The chain uses TRBV5-1 and TRBJ2-3; 13 nucleotides align to TRBD2. The CDR3 loop spans 16 amino acids. Germline assignment: CDR1 SGHRS and CDR2 YFSETQ. With 4 bases clipped from V and 5 bases from J, the junction kept 7 bases outside the gene matches. The DNA for the CDR3 is TGCGCCAGCAGCCCGACTAGCGGGAGGTCCGGAGATACGCAGTATTTT. This encodes CASSPTSGRSGDTQYF.

The chain combines TRBV7-2 with TRBJ1-2; possibly TRBD1 for D (5 bases). V lost 2 bases, J lost 2 bases, and 6 bases lay in between. The CDR3 extends over 13 amino acids. Germline V gives CDR1 SGHTA, CDR2 FQGNSA. CDR3 residues: CASSLYRNYGYTF. CDR3 DNA sequence: TGTGCCAGCAGCTTATACAGGAACTATGGCTACACCTTC.

The chain couples TRBV20-1 to TRBJ2-7; D gene unclear. CDR3 length: 14 residues. Germline CDR1 DFQATT, CDR2 SNEGSKA (reference sequence). Deletions cut 0 bases from V and 2 bases from J, with 11 bases between. The CDR3 DNA is TGCAGTGCTAGAGATTGGGGTGCGACCTACGAGCAGTACTTC. The encoded protein is CSARDWGATYEQYF.

This clonotype showed up just once. J is TRBJ2-2 and V is TRBV5-1; D is perhaps TRBD2 (5 bases). The germline V gene encodes CDR1 SGHRS and CDR2 YFSETQ. The CDR3 loop spans 14 amino acids. Trimming removed 0 bases at V and 6 bases at J, with 9 bases between. CDR3 bases: TGCGCCAGCAGCTTGGTCGGGGTCCCCGGGGAGCTGTTTTTT. Translation gives CASSLVGVPGELFF.

The rearrangement joins TRBV5-1 to TRBJ2-7; 13 bases line up with TRBD2. The germline gives CDR1 SGHRS, CDR2 YFSETQ. Losses at the gene ends were 3 bases for V and 7 bases for J; bases not matched to a gene: 7. The CDR3 contains 15 residues. The CDR3 sequence: CASSSLAGGVREQYF. The CDR3 DNA reads TGCGCCAGCAGCTCACTAGCGGGAGGGGTACGTGAGCAGTACTTC.

This clonotype was picked up a small number of times. This chain uses TRBV5-1 with TRBJ1-5; D possibly corresponds to TRBD1 (6 bases). Trimming stripped 0 bases from V and 0 bases from J, with 10 bases between. The CDR3 is 16 residues long. The germline CDR1 and CDR2 sequences are SGHRS and YFSETQ. CDR3 nucleotides: TGCGCCAGCAGCTTGGACGGACAGTATAGCAATCAGCCCCAGCATTTT. Residues: CASSLDGQYSNQPQHF.

The chain couples TRBV7-9 to TRBJ1-4; a weak D match, TRBD1 (6 bases). Germline CDR1 SEHNR, CDR2 FQNEAQ (reference sequence). Deletions cut 5 bases from V and 6 bases from J, with 16 bases between. The CDR3 has 15 amino acids. The CDR3 sequence is CASSTPTGTDEKLFF. Here the CDR3 DNA reads TGTGCCAGCAGCACGCCAACAGGGACCGATGAAAAACTGTTTTTT.

CDR3 amino acids: CASSQQGSETQYF. Written as DNA, the CDR3 is TGCGCCAGCAGCCAGCAGGGCTCAGAGACCCAGTACTTC. This chain uses TRBV4-1 with TRBJ2-5; possible D gene TRBD1, 5 bases. Trimming took off 3 bases at V and 4 bases at J, with 9 bases between the two ends. The germline V gene has CDR1 MGHRA and CDR2 YSYEKL. The CDR3 is made up of 13 amino acids.

This clonotype has only a few counts. The genes are TRBV20-1 and TRBJ2-7; TRBD2 might be the D (6 bases). V lost 3 bases to trimming and J lost 2 bases, with 14 bases between them. CDR1 and CDR2 (germline): DFQATT, SNEGSKA (reference sequence). CDR3 length equals 14 residues. This CDR3 is CSARGREIAYEQYF. The CDR3 DNA follows: TGCAGTGCTAGGGGACGGGAGATCGCCTACGAGCAGTACTTC.

This clonotype was seen more than once but under ten times. The chain is built from TRBV4-3 and TRBJ2-7; TRBD2 might be the D (5 bases). There are 15 residues in the CDR3. Per the germline V gene, CDR1 is LGHNA and CDR2 is YSLEER. V shed 0 bases and J shed 2 bases, with 11 bases lying between them. The CDR3 DNA reads TGCGCCAGCAGCCAAGATTCGGCTAGCCCCTACGAGCAGTACTTC. It encodes CASSQDSASPYEQYF.

The chain carries TRBV6-6 and TRBJ1-1; D is unresolved. Trimming took off 2 bases at V and 1 base at J, with 5 bases between the two ends. Per the germline V gene, CDR1 is MNHNY and CDR2 is SVGAGI (reference sequence). The length of the CDR3 is 13 residues. The CDR3 spells CASSYDGNTEAFF. The CDR3 DNA follows: TGTGCCAGCAGTTACGACGGGAACACTGAAGCTTTCTTT.

Only one count was recorded for this clonotype. The V gene is TRBV28, the J gene TRBJ2-7, with 7 bases matching TRBD1. Looked up from germline, CDR1 is MDHEN and CDR2 is SYDVKM. The CDR3 is 13 amino acids. V lost 10 bases to trimming and J lost 2 bases; unmatched junction nucleotides: 8. CDR3 sequence (DNA): TGTGCCACCCACAGGGGTGTCCCCTACGAGCAGTACTTC. Translating it yields CATHRGVPYEQYF. The full variable domain, with the rest looked up from reference TRBV28 and TRBJ2-7, is DVKVTQSSRYLVKRTGEKVFLECVQDMDHENMFWYRQDPGLGLRLIYFSYDVKMKEKGDIPEGYSVSREKKERFSLILESASTNQTSMYLCATHRGVPYEQYFGPGTRLTVT.

The J gene is TRBJ2-7, the V gene TRBV20-1, with D perhaps TRBD2 (5 bases). This CDR3 is built from 13 residues. From germline, CDR1 is DFQATT and CDR2 SNEGSKA (reference sequence). Trimming took 5 bases from V and 2 from J, leaving 13 bases between them. In DNA, the CDR3 is TGCAGTGCTTGGGCGGGTGGGACCTACGAGCAGTACTTC. Translation: CSAWAGGTYEQYF.

This chain joins TRBV9 and TRBJ2-6, with D perhaps given as TRBD1 or TRBD2 (5 bases each). CDR1 and CDR2 from the germline V gene are SGDLS and YYNGEE. Trimming took 3 bases from V and 2 from J, leaving 12 bases between them. The length of the CDR3 is 16 residues. In DNA, the CDR3 is TGTGCCAGCAGCGCTTCGAGGGGTGCTGGGGCCAACGTCCTGACTTTC. Translated: CASSASRGAGANVLTF.

V and J are TRBV12-3 or TRBV12-4 and TRBJ2-1, with 7 positions matching TRBD2. There are 15 residues in the CDR3. With 7 bases clipped from V and 4 bases from J, the junction kept 10 bases outside the gene matches. The CDR3 protein is CASKLSGTTYNEQFF. CDR3 nucleotides: TGTGCCAGCAAATTATCCGGGACTACATACAATGAGCAGTTCTTC.

This chain joins TRBV15 and TRBJ1-5, with D perhaps matching TRBD1 (5 bases). CDR3 length equals 15 residues. CDR1 is LNHNV, CDR2 YYDKDF, per germline (reference sequence). Trimming stripped 0 bases from V and 6 bases from J, with 12 bases between. The CDR3: CATSRDPDGGQPQHF. The CDR3 nucleotides are TGTGCCACCAGCAGAGATCCGGACGGGGGTCAGCCCCAGCATTTT.

This clonotype was detected a few times. The chain recombines TRBV6-5 with TRBJ2-2; the D gene is possibly TRBD2 (6 bases). The CDR3 runs to 18 residues. The germline CDR1 and CDR2 sequences are MNHEY and SVGAGI. The V gene lost 0 bases and the J gene lost 2 bases, with 16 bases spanning the gap. CDR3 coding DNA: TGTGCCAGCAGTTACTCCCGGGGGTTGACGATTAACACCGGGGAGCTGTTTTTT. As protein: CASSYSRGLTINTGELFF.

This clonotype was seen only once. This chain connects TRBV12-3 or TRBV12-4 to TRBJ1-1; a possible D gene is TRBD1 (6 bases). V was clipped by 7 bases and J by 3 bases, with 9 bases between them. The CDR3 has 12 residues. CDR3 DNA: TGTGCCAGCAACACAGGGTACACTGAAGCTTTCTTT. Its translation: CASNTGYTEAFF.

The chain recombines TRBV11-2 with TRBJ2-7, with a possible D match to TRBD1 (6 bases). Per germline, CDR1 SGHAT and CDR2 FQNNGV. Between the trimmed V and J ends, which lost 0 bases and 12 bases, there was a span of 15 bases. The CDR3 contains 13 residues. CDR3 DNA sequence: TGTGCCAGCAGCTTAGAGCCTGGGGGCGCCTGGTACTTC. Protein product: CASSLEPGGAWYF.

This clonotype was counted between two and nine times. The chain has TRBV5-6 and TRBJ1-6; TRBD1 matches at 8 bases. Germline V lookup: CDR1 SGHDT, CDR2 YYEEEE. The trim removed 4 bases at V and 8 bases at J, leaving 5 bases unmatched. The CDR3 is 14 amino acids. CDR3 loop: CASSTNRGDSPLHF. The CDR3 DNA reads as TGTGCCAGCAGCACCAACAGGGGGGATTCACCCCTCCACTTT.

This sequence joins TRBV5-1 and TRBJ2-3; D is possibly TRBD2 (6 bases). The CDR3 loop spans 15 amino acids. V was trimmed by 4 bases and J by 5 bases, leaving 17 bases between them. The V gene's germline CDR1 is SGHRS and CDR2 YFSETQ. The CDR3 region is CASSPVGGPKDTQYF. Here the CDR3 DNA reads TGCGCCAGCAGCCCCGTCGGGGGTCCCAAAGATACGCAGTATTTT.

There are a few counts of this clonotype. This chain links TRBV5-1 with TRBJ1-2; maybe TRBD1 (6 bases). V was pared by 3 bases and J by 2 bases, with 11 bases between. Looked up from germline, CDR1 is SGHRS and CDR2 is YFSETQ. This CDR3 spans 14 amino acids. The CDR3 protein is CASSSGTPNYGYTF. The CDR3 DNA sequence: TGCGCCAGCAGCTCTGGGACACCAAACTATGGCTACACCTTC.

A remark on this clonotype: One end of the junction is discordant with germline, which a read error may explain. The rearrangement uses TRBV5-1 and TRBJ2-7; the D is unclear. This CDR3 spans 14 amino acids. Germline V gives CDR1 SGHRS, CDR2 YFSETQ. Here the CDR3 reads CASSLTVGQDERYF. The CDR3 region has the DNA TGCGCCAGCAGCTTGACCGTCGGGCAGGACGAGCGGTACTTC.

This clonotype was counted between two and nine times. The chain employs TRBV30 and TRBJ1-2; D remains ambiguous. The CDR3 contains 13 residues. The V end was cut by 4 bases, the J end by 7 bases, with 16 bases between. Germline V gene sequence: CDR1 GTSNPN, CDR2 SVGIG (reference sequence). CDR3: CAWTSQVAGGYTF. In DNA form, the CDR3 reads TGTGCCTGGACATCGCAGGTGGCGGGTGGCTACACCTTC.